The 20 T cell receptor beta chains listed next were all sequenced from one sample in a study of T-cell reconstitution after alpha-beta-depleted transplantation in children. The TCRbeta library was prepared with unique molecular identifiers. TCRdb fed the PCR reads into MiXCR, producing one record per CDR3 protein. This table has 500,000 to 750,000 distinct CDR3 sequences, roughly 13% appearing once. Sequencing was performed on PBMCs, mostly from graft donor cells, taken 360 days after TCRalphabeta/CD19-depleted stem cell transplant. The receptors derive from a male patient younger than 18 who had a stem cell transplant for acute myeloid leukemia, so the T cells may come from the graft donor.

The V call is TRBV5-1, the J call TRBJ2-1; no reliable D call. This CDR3 is built from 16 residues. From germline, CDR1 is SGHRS and CDR2 YFSETQ. The V end lost 3 bases, the J end lost 2 bases, and 15 bases lay between the germline ends. CDR3 DNA: TGCGCCAGCAGCTCGGTGCCCAACCCTGCCTACAATGAGCAGTTCTTC. It specifies CASSSVPNPAYNEQFF.

This clonotype was observed a handful of times. This chain joins TRBV3-1 and TRBJ1-2, with D possibly matching TRBD1 (5 bases). CDR1 is LGHDT and CDR2 is YNNKEL in the germline V gene (reference sequence). Trimming stripped 0 bases from V and 4 bases from J, with 12 bases between. CDR3 length equals 15 residues. CDR3: CASSQDTGLLYGYTF. The CDR3, as DNA: TGTGCCAGCAGCCAAGATACAGGACTGCTCTATGGCTACACCTTC. The full variable domain, rest sourced from reference TRBV3-1 and TRBJ1-2, is DTAVSQTPKYLVTQMGNDKSIKCEQNLGHDTMYWYKQDSKKFLKIMFSYNNKELIINETVPNRFSPKSPDKAHLNLHINSLELGDSAVYFCASSQDTGLLYGYTFGSGTRLTVV.

The sample holds a few counts of this clonotype. V gene TRBV20-1 combines with J gene TRBJ1-6, with D possibly matching TRBD1 (5 bases). Germline CDR1 reads DFQATT; CDR2 reads SNEGSKA (reference sequence). V was cut by 3 bases and J by 10 bases, with 25 bases left in between. This CDR3 region has 17 residues. CDR3 sequence reads: CSASLAPEGRLLSPLHF. CDR3 coding DNA: TGCAGTGCTAGTTTGGCCCCGGAGGGGCGCTTGCTCTCACCCCTCCACTTT.

V gene TRBV27 combines with J gene TRBJ2-7; 10 nucleotides line up with TRBD2. In germline, CDR1 is MNHEY, CDR2 SMNVEV (reference sequence). CDR3 length: 14 residues. The junction had 7 bases not matched to a gene; V was cut back by 5 bases and J by 6 bases. As DNA, the CDR3 is TGTGCCAGCAGTCGAGCGGGAGGGCTTTCCGAGCAGTACTTC. As protein: CASSRAGGLSEQYF.

The CDR3 DNA follows: TGTGCCAGCAGCACCCGGGGCTACAATGAGCAGTTCTTC. It translates to CASSTRGYNEQFF. The chain couples TRBV21-1 to TRBJ2-1; the DNA was not used to check the table's D call, TRBD1. TRBV21-1 is described as a pseudogene. The CDR3 extends over 13 amino acids.

The V and J genes are TRBV11-2 and TRBJ2-3; D gene unclear. The CDR3 consists of 19 residues. Germline CDR1 is SGHAT and CDR2 is FQNNGV. Trimming took 3 bases from V and 0 from J, leaving 22 bases between them. CDR3 residues: CASSFLRALTPRSTDTQYF. CDR3 nucleotides: TGTGCCAGCAGCTTCCTTCGCGCGCTAACGCCCAGAAGCACAGATACGCAGTATTTT.

This clonotype has a handful of counts. The chain recombines TRBV5-5 with TRBJ2-2; tentative D call: TRBD1 (6 bases). The CDR3 is 14 amino acids. Trimming removed 4 bases at V and 8 bases at J, with 15 bases between. The V gene's germline CDR1 is SGHKS and CDR2 YYEKEE (reference sequence). The CDR3 coding sequence is TGTGCCAGCAGCGCAACCGGGACACCGGGGGAGCTGTTTTTT. It translates to CASSATGTPGELFF.

The V and J genes are TRBV5-1 and TRBJ1-1, with TRBD1 matching 8 bases. The V segment lost 0 bases and the J segment 5 bases; nucleotides outside the gene matches: 9. The CDR3 runs 16 residues. Per the germline V gene, CDR1 is SGHRS and CDR2 is YFSETQ. DNA for the CDR3: TGCGCCAGCAGCTTGGCCGGACAGGGCGATTTTACTGAAGCTTTCTTT. Encoded protein: CASSLAGQGDFTEAFF.

This clonotype was picked up a small number of times. The chain has TRBV28 and TRBJ1-1, with 7 bases fitting TRBD1. This CDR3 is 16 amino acids long. CDR1 and CDR2 from the germline V gene are MDHEN and SYDVKM. The J segment lost 0 bases and the V segment lost 6 bases, leaving 10 bases of the junction unmatched. The CDR3 nucleotides are TGTGCCAGCAGGATCAGGGGACAGAGCATGAACACTGAAGCTTTCTTT. Residues: CASRIRGQSMNTEAFF. The whole variable domain, filled in from reference TRBV28 and TRBJ1-1, reads DVKVTQSSRYLVKRTGEKVFLECVQDMDHENMFWYRQDPGLGLRLIYFSYDVKMKEKGDIPEGYSVSREKKERFSLILESASTNQTSMYLCASRIRGQSMNTEAFFGQGTRLTVV.

This clonotype was detected many times. J is TRBJ2-7 and V is TRBV5-1, with TRBD2 identical over 11 bases. CDR1 SGHRS and CDR2 YFSETQ come from the germline V gene. This CDR3 has 14 amino acids. The junction had 9 bases not matched to a gene; V was cut back by 6 bases and J by 7 bases. As DNA, the CDR3 is TGCGCCAGCACGATAGCGGGAGGGCCGAGGGAGCAGTACTTC. This codes for CASTIAGGPREQYF.

V usage is TRBV4-3 and J usage is TRBJ2-1; D is perhaps TRBD1 or TRBD2 (6 bases each). V was trimmed by 4 bases and J by 4 bases, leaving 17 bases between them. The length of the CDR3 is 16 residues. Germline CDR1 and CDR2: LGHNA and YSLEER. The CDR3 is CASSRRDIPSYNEQFF. The CDR3 region has the DNA TGCGCCAGCAGCCGGCGGGACATCCCTAGTTACAATGAGCAGTTCTTC.

Comment on this clonotype: Germline is not matched at one junction end, which may reflect a read error. The J gene is TRBJ2-2, the V gene TRBV5-1; a possible D gene is TRBD2 (7 bases). The CDR3 has 18 residues. CDR1 and CDR2 from the germline V gene are SGHRS and YFSETQ. This CDR3 is CASSFGGGPYSNTGVLFF. The DNA of the CDR3 is TGCGCCAGCAGCTTTGGGGGGGGCCCTTACTCGAACACCGGGGTGCTGTTTTTT.

Many counts were recorded for this clonotype. The CDR3 spells CASSVLGGANQPQHF. The DNA for the CDR3 is TGTGCCAGCAGCGTACTGGGGGGGGCCAATCAGCCCCAGCATTTT. The chain combines TRBV12-3 or TRBV12-4 with TRBJ1-5; D is possibly TRBD1 (6 bases). The CDR3 is made up of 15 amino acids. The germline V and J ends were trimmed by 6 bases and 3 bases, with 15 bases remaining between them.

There are many counts of this clonotype. The chain carries TRBV18 and TRBJ2-7; D gene ambiguous. CDR3 length: 12 residues. Looked up from germline, CDR1 is KGHSH and CDR2 is LQKENI. Trimming took off 10 bases at V and 3 bases at J, with 13 bases between the two ends. DNA of the CDR3: TGTGCCACCCATGGCAGTTACTACGAGCAGTACTTC. Its protein product is CATHGSYYEQYF.

In its sample, this clonotype was seen a few times. The chain carries TRBV20-1 and TRBJ2-3; TRBD1 matches 10 bases. Germline values: CDR1 DFQATT, CDR2 SNEGSKA (reference sequence). V was pared by 6 bases and J by 3 bases, with 6 bases of the junction left unmatched. This CDR3 region has 14 residues. The CDR3: CSAETGQGTDTQYF. The CDR3 region has the DNA TGCAGTGCGGAGACGGGACAGGGGACAGATACGCAGTATTTT.

This clonotype showed up just a few times. The chain recombines TRBV14 with TRBJ1-4; D is uncertain. V was cut by 2 bases and J by 3 bases, with 10 bases left in between. The germline CDR1 and CDR2 sequences are SGHDN and FVKESK. The CDR3 is 15 residues long. In DNA, the CDR3 is TGTGCCAGCAGCCAATACGTCAGCCCTAATGAAAAACTGTTTTTT. It encodes CASSQYVSPNEKLFF.

This clonotype appeared many times. The V and J genes are TRBV12-3 or TRBV12-4 and TRBJ2-7, with D unclear. The CDR3 consists of 14 residues. V lost 1 base to trimming and J lost 6 bases, with 13 bases between them. CDR3: CASSLGRTESEQYF. CDR3 coding DNA: TGTGCCAGCAGTTTAGGCCGGACGGAGAGCGAGCAGTACTTC.

There are many counts of this clonotype. The chain recombines TRBV5-4 with TRBJ2-3; TRBD2 might be the D (6 bases). The germline V and J ends were trimmed by 2 bases and 5 bases, with 12 bases remaining between them. Germline lookup yields CDR1 SGHNT and CDR2 YYREEE (reference sequence). The CDR3 length is 14 residues. CDR3 nucleotides: TGTGCCAGCAGCTTAGGAGGGGTCAGAGATACGCAGTATTTT. Translated, it gives CASSLGGVRDTQYF.

This clonotype was counted between two and nine times. One junction end does not reproduce the germline sequence, and a read error may be involved. The CDR3 DNA reads TGTGCTAGCAGCTTAAGGCTCGCGGGAGGGCCGGATTCTGAGCAGTTCTTC. Residues: CASSLRLAGGPDSEQFF. The rearrangement links TRBV7-7 to TRBJ2-1; 9 bases agree with TRBD2. Germline V CDR1 and CDR2: SSHAT, FNYEAQ (reference sequence). The CDR3 contains 17 residues.

This clonotype was seen more than once but under ten times. The genes are TRBV12-3 or TRBV12-4 and TRBJ2-5; D is perhaps TRBD2 (6 bases). V was cut by 8 bases and J by 5 bases, with 24 bases left in between. The CDR3 is 16 residues long. As DNA, the CDR3 is TGTGCCAGCGTCCTGCGGGTACGGGGGAGTGGGGAGACCCAGTACTTC. Its translation: CASVLRVRGSGETQYF.